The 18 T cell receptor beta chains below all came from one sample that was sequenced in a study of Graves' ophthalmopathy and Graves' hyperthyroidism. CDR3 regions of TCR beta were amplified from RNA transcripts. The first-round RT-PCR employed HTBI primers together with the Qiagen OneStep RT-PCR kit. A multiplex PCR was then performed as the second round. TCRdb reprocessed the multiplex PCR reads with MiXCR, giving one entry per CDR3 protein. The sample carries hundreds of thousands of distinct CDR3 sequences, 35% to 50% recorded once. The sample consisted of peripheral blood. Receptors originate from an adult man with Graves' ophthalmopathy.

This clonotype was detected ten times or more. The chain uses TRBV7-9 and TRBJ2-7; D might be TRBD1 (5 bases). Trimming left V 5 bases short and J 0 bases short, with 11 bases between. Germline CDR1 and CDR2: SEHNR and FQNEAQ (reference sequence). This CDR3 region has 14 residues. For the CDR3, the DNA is TGTGCCAGCAGCCCCGGACACTACTCCTACGAGCAGTACTTC. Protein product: CASSPGHYSYEQYF.

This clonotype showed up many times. The CDR3 DNA is TGTGCCAGCAGCCTACTAAGCGGGAGGGCCCAAGAGACCCAGTACTTC. It yields the protein CASSLLSGRAQETQYF. This chain uses TRBV7-9 with TRBJ2-5; TRBD2 matches 10 bases. CDR3 size: 16 residues. The ends lost 5 bases at V and 1 base at J; junction bases unmatched: 7. CDR1 and CDR2 (germline): SEHNR, FQNEAQ (reference sequence).

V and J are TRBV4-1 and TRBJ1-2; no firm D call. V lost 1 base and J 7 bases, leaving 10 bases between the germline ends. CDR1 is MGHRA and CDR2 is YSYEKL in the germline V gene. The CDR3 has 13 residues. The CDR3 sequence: CASSQVGSSGYTF. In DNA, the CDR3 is TGCGCCAGCAGCCAAGTCGGCAGCTCTGGCTACACCTTC.

The CDR3 DNA sequence: TGTGCCACCACACCGGGACCTGGCGAGCAGTACTTC. It encodes CATTPGPGEQYF. The chain recombines TRBV7-2 with TRBJ2-7; TRBD1 or TRBD2 may be the D gene (5 bases each). In germline, CDR1 is SGHTA, CDR2 FQGNSA. With 10 bases removed from V and 6 bases from J, the gap between germline ends came to 16 bases. This CDR3 comprises 12 residues.

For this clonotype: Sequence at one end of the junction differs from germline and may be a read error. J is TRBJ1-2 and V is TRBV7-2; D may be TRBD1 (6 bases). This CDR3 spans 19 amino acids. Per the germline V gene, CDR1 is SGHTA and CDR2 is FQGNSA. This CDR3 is CASSHPGASQGNRDYGYTF. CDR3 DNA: TGCGCCAGCAGCCACCCCGGGGCCTCACAGGGAAATCGGGACTATGGCTACACCTTC. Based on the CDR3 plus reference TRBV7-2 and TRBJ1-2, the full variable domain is GAGVSQSPSNKVTEKGKDVELRCDPISGHTALYWYRQSLGQGLEFLIYFQGNSAPDKSGLPSDRFSAERTGGSVSTLTIQRTQQEDSAVYLCASSHPGASQGNRDYGYTFGSGTRLTVV.

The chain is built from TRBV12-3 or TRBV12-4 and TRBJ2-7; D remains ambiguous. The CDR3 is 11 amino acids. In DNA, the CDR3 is TGTGCTAGTGGTTCAGCCTACGAGCAGTACTTC. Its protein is CASGSAYEQYF.

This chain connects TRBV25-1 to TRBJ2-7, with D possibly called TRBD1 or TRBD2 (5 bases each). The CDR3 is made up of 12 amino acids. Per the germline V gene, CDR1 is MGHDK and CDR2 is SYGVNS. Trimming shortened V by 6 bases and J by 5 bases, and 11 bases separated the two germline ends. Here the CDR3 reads CASSFGDHEQYF. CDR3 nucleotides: TGTGCCAGCAGCTTTGGGGACCACGAGCAGTACTTC.

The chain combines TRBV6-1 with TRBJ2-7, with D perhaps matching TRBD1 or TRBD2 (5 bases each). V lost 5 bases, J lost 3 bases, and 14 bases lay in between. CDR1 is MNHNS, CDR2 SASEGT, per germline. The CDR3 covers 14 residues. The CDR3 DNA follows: TGTGCCAGCAGTTTTGGGACCGCCCGCTACGAGCAGTACTTC. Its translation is CASSFGTARYEQYF.

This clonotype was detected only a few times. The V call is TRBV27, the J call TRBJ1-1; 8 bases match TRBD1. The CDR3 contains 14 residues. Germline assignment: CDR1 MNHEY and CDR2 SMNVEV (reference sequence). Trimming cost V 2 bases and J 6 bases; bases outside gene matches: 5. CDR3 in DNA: TGTGCCAGCAGTTTACAGGGGGCCCGGTCTGAAGCTTTCTTT. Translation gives CASSLQGARSEAFF.

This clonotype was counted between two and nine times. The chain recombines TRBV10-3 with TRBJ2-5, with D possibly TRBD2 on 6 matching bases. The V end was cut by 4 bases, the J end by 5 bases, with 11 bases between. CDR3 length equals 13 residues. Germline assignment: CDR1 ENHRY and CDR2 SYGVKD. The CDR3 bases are TGTGCCATCAGTGTCGGGGGTCTCGAGACCCAGTACTTC. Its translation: CAISVGGLETQYF.

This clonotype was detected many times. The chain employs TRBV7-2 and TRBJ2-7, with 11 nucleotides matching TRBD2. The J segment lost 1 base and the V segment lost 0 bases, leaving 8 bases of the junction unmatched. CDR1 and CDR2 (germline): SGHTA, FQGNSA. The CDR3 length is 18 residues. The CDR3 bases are TGTGCCAGCAGCTTAGCGATGTCTAGCGGGGGGTTATCCTACGAGCAGTACTTC. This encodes CASSLAMSSGGLSYEQYF.

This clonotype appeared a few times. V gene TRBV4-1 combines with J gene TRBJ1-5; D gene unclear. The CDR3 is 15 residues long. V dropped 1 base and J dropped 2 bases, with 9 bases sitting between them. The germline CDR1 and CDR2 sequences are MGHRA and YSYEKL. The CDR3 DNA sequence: TGCGCCAGCAGCCAAGGTCTCGGCGGCAATCAGCCCCAGCATTTT. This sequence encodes CASSQGLGGNQPQHF.

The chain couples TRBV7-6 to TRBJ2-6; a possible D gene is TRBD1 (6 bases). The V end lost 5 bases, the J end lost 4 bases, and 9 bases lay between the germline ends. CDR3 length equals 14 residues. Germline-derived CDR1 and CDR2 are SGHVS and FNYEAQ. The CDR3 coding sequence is TGTGCCAGCAGCAAAGGACAGGGGGCCAACGTCCTGACTTTC. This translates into CASSKGQGANVLTF.

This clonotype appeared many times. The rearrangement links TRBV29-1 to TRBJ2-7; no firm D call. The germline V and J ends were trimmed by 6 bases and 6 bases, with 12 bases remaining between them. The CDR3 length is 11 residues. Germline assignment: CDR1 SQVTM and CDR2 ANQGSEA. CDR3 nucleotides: TGCAGCGTACAGACGTGGGGCGAGCAGTACTTC. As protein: CSVQTWGEQYF.

The DNA for the CDR3 is TGCGCCAGCAGCATGTGGACAGGGAACACTGAAGCTTTCTTT. This gives the protein CASSMWTGNTEAFF. This chain joins TRBV5-1 and TRBJ1-1, with 7 positions matching TRBD1. The germline V gene has CDR1 SGHRS and CDR2 YFSETQ. With 4 bases clipped from V and 1 base from J, the junction kept 4 bases outside the gene matches. The CDR3 has 14 amino acids. Looking up the rest from reference TRBV5-1 and TRBJ1-1 gives the full variable domain: KAGVTQTPRYLIKTRGQQVTLSCSPISGHRSVSWYQQTPGQGLQFLFEYFSETQRNKGNFPGRFSGRQFSNSRSEMNVSTLELGDSALYLCASSMWTGNTEAFFGQGTRLTVV.

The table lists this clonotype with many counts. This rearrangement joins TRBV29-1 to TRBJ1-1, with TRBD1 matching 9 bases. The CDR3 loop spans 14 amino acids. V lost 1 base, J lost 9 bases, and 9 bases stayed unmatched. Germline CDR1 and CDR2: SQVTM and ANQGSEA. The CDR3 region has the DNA TGCAGCGTTGAAGTGGCACAGGGGGCGCGGAAAGCTTTCTTT. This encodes CSVEVAQGARKAFF.

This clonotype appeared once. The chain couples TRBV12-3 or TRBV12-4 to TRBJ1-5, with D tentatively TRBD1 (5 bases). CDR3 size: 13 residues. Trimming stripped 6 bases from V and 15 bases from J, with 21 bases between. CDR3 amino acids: CASRTEDTGEWHF. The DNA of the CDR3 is TGTGCCAGCAGAACAGAGGATACAGGTGAATGGCATTTT.

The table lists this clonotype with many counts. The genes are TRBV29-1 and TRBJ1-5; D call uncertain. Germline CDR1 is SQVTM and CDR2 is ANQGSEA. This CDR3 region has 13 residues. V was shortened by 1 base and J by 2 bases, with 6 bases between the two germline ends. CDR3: CSVEGVGNQPQHF. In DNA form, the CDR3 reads TGCAGCGTTGAAGGGGTGGGCAATCAGCCCCAGCATTTT.